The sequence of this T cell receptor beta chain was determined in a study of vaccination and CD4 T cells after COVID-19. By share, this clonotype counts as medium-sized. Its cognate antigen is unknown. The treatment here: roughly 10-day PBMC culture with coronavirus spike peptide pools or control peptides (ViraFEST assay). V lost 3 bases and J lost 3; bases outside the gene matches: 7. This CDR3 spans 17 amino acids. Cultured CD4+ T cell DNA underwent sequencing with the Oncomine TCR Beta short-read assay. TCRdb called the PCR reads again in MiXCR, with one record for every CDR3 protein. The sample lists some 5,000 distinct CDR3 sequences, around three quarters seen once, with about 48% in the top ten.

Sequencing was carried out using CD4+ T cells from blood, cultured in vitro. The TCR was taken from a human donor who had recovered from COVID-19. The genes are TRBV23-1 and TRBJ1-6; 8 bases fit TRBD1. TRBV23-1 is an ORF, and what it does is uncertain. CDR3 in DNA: TGCGCCAGCAGTCATTGGGACAGGTGGGGCTATAATTCACCCCTCCACTTT. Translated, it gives CASSHWDRWGYNSPLHF.